The TCR beta chain under discussion was sequenced for a study of T cell changes during pregnancy in multiple sclerosis (dated by TCRdb to between 2019 and 2020). General notes on the study: The study examined how the T cell repertoire changed over the course of pregnancy in women with multiple sclerosis.

V is clipped by 1 base and J by 6 bases, and the sequence between their germline boundaries is 9 bases long. Counted from cysteine to phenylalanine, this CDR3 has 13 amino acids. Only the CDR3 DNA stays, 39 bases, in frame from base 1. CDR1 and CDR2 are drawn from the germline V gene (reference sequence): LNHDA, SQIVND. Receptors were amplified or captured by the immunoSEQ multiplex PCR assay. In TCRdb, the immuneACCESS table is reduced to in-frame sequences with V and J assigned. These tables do not hold every clone; where another copy was compared, an unresolved V gene accounts for under half, and the others remain unexplained. Within this sample are 45,000 to 50,000 clones, with about 91% of them counted one time only. The leading ten clones occupy around 8.1% of the sample. About this clone: Its antigen has not been determined. Base qualities were left out, and no much larger clone turns up one base away.

The sample consisted of CD8+ T cells from peripheral blood mononuclear cells, taken after pregnancy. The receptor's source is a female donor with multiple sclerosis, enrolled in a pregnancy study. The chain is encoded by TRBV19 joined to TRBJ1-2; the D segment could be TRBD1, given 5 matching bases. The CDR3 protein is CASSIAGGDGYTF. The DNA sequence is given as TGTGCCAGTAGTATAGCGGGAGGGGATGGCTACACCTTC.